Listed below are T cell receptor beta chains from one sample, sequenced in a study of blood T cell repertoires in COVID-19. Generated by immunoSEQ multiplex PCR, the TCRdb table keeps only in-frame clones and is missing some. Found here are 150,000 to 200,000 clones, 82% of them singletons; the top ten hold roughly 5.1%. The sample taken for sequencing was peripheral blood. These receptors were obtained from a woman under 40 with acute or convalescent COVID-19. CDR3s include the opening cysteine and the closing phenylalanine or tryptophan. A D gene is named only where the DNA matches it firmly. Part of the rows lack a size; the others show once, few, many or a class for expanded clones.

clone_size,v_call,d_call,j_call,cdr3_nt,cdr3_aa
once,TRBV27,TRBD1,TRBJ1-6,TGTGCCAGCAGTTTGAGACAGGGCTTCGATAATTCACCCCTCCACTTT,CASSLRQGFDNSPLHF
few,TRBV28,NA,TRBJ1-6,TGTGCCAGCAGTATACAGTCAAATTCACCCCTCCACTTT,CASSIQSNSPLHF
NA,TRBV5-1,TRBD2,TRBJ2-1,TGCGCCAGCCATAATCCTAGCGGGAACAATGAGCAGTTCTTC,CASHNPSGNNEQFF
NA,TRBV6-5,TRBD1,TRBJ2-2,TGTGCCAGCGAGAGAGGGGGCTCCGGGGAGCTGTTTTTT,CASERGGSGELFF
NA,TRBV5-1,TRBD2,TRBJ2-2,TGCGCCACCTCAACGGCAGGGAGGGGCACCGGGGAGCTGTTTTTT,CATSTAGRGTGELFF
NA,TRBV2,NA,TRBJ2-3,TGTGCCAGCACTCGGGACACAGATACGCAGTATTTT,CASTRDTDTQYF
NA,TRBV19,NA,TRBJ1-1,TGTGCCAGTAGTATATACGGGGGGCTTGGCACTGAAGCTTTCTTT,CASSIYGGLGTEAFF
NA,TRBV7-8,TRBD2,TRBJ2-1,TGTGCCAGCAGCCCCCTAGCGGGCCGATACAATGAGCAGTTCTTC,CASSPLAGRYNEQFF
NA,TRBV19,NA,TRBJ1-5,TGTGCCAGTAGTATCCCAGGGCGGGGATACAATCAGCCCCAGCATTTT,CASSIPGRGYNQPQHF
few,TRBV28,TRBD1,TRBJ1-5,TGTGCCAGCAGAGCGCCCGGACAGGGCACCCAGCATTTT,CASRAPGQGTQHF
NA,TRBV3-1/TRBV3-2,NA,TRBJ1-2,TGTGCCAGCAGCGGTCAGACAGGTGGCTATGGCTACACCTTC,CASSGQTGGYGYTF
NA,TRBV4-3,TRBD1,TRBJ2-7,TGCGCCAGCAGCCAAGAAACAGGGGTTTCCCGCGAGCAGTACTTC,CASSQETGVSREQYF
once,TRBV7-9,TRBD1,TRBJ2-7,TGTGCCAGCAGCTTGGGGACAGGCTTCTCCTACGAGCAGTACTTC,CASSLGTGFSYEQYF
few,TRBV6-5,TRBD1,TRBJ1-5,TGTGCCAGCAGGAGATACAGGGGCGGCAATCAGCCCCAGCATTTT,CASRRYRGGNQPQHF
NA,TRBV4-3,TRBD1,TRBJ2-3,TGCGCCAGCAGCCAGCAACCGGGACAGGGCCCAGATACGCAGTATTTT,CASSQQPGQGPDTQYF
NA,TRBV7-8,NA,TRBJ1-4,TGTGCCAGCCCCCAGGTGGAAAAACTGTTTTTT,CASPQVEKLFF
NA,TRBV28,NA,TRBJ2-7,TGTGCCAGCAGTTTAAATATCCGCTCCTACGAGCAGTACTTC,CASSLNIRSYEQYF
NA,TRBV29-1,NA,TRBJ1-2,TGCAGCGCTGACCTTAACTATGGCTACACCTTC,CSADLNYGYTF
NA,TRBV19,NA,TRBJ2-3,TGTGCCAGTTCCCGTCGCACTACGTCCGATACGCAGTATTTT,CASSRRTTSDTQYF
NA,TRBV28,NA,TRBJ2-1,TGTGCCACCCAGGGACAATACAATGAGCAGTTCTTC,CATQGQYNEQFF
NA,TRBV19,TRBD2,TRBJ2-7,TGTGCCAGTAGCCTAGCGGGAGGCGGAGAGCAGTACTTC,CASSLAGGGEQYF
NA,TRBV7-2,TRBD2,TRBJ2-5,TGTGCCAGCAGCTCCGGACTAGCGGGCCCCCAAGAGACCCAGTACTTC,CASSSGLAGPQETQYF
few,TRBV30,TRBD1,TRBJ1-6,TGTGCCTGGAGGGGACAGTCTAATTCACCCCTCCACTTT,CAWRGQSNSPLHF
NA,TRBV5-1,TRBD2,TRBJ2-3,TGCGCCAGCAGGTATAGCGGGAGGGCCTCTGATACGCAGTATTTT,CASRYSGRASDTQYF